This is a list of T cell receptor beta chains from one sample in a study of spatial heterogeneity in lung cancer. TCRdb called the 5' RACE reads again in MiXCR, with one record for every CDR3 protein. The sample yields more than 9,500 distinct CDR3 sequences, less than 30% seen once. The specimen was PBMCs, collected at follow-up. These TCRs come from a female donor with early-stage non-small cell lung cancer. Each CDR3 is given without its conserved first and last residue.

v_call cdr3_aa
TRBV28 ASSFQGAGGPYEQY
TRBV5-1 ASSGQIQETQY
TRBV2 ASTEGGGLAGLELF
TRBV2 ASSGHRDGEQF
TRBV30 AWSLGSYEQY
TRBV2 ASSESRGETQY
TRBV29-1 SVEGAWAGGYT
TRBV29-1 SAGTGPNTEAF
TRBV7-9 ASSFVLSPLH
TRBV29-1 SPTSGETQY
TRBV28 ASSLATRGSDTQY
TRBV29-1 SVESTGGRGEQY
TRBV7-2 ASSLASRGPYNEQF
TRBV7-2 ASSPTGAVSFETQY
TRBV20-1 SAKTLGGSYNEQF
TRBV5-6 ASSFGETLSYEQY
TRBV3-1 ASSQGGNTGELF
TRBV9 ASTGQGGYGYT
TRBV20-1 SASVGNSYEQY
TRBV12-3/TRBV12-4 ASSPRTGPNQPQH
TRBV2 ASSEEASGGLPAGTEAF
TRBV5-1 ASSSAGENEQF
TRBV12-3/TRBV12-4 ASSPSGSYEQY
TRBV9 ASSVTAYRGIYEQY
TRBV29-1 SVRQGAGETQY
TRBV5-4 ASSLGIDGGDNEQF
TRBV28 ASSFRREANEQF
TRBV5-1 ASRYQSHRRGTEAF
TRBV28 ASTLGGDGLQ
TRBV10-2 ASMTGVSYNEQF
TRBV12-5 ASGPAGTIGTDTQY
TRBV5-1 ASSLDASQETQY
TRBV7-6 ASKGAKTGELF
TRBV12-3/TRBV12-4 ASISFAFNTEAF
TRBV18 ASSPKGQSYNEQF
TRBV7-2 ASSFSGSYEQY
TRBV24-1 ATSDLRQGNEQF